Below are 15 T cell receptor beta chains sequenced from a single sample in a study of glioma-infiltrating T cells. Using RNA template, CDR3s of TCR alpha and beta were amplified with iRepertoire arm-PCR. TCRdb called the multiplex PCR reads again in MiXCR, with one record for every CDR3 protein. Found here are 84,000 or so distinct CDR3 sequences, 20% to 25% of them singletons; the top ten hold about 6.6%. The sample taken for sequencing was glioma tissue, nonneoplastic brain tissue, or PBMCs (not recorded which). The origin of the receptors is a human donor with low-grade glioma or glioblastoma, undergoing nonglioma brain surgery, or in good health (not recorded which).

The table lists this clonotype with many counts. The chain carries TRBV27 and TRBJ2-1; 8 bases are shared with TRBD2. J was trimmed by 3 bases and V by 3 bases; bases with no gene match: 4. The CDR3 runs to 15 residues. Germline assignment: CDR1 MNHEY and CDR2 SMNVEV (reference sequence). CDR3 nucleotide sequence: TGTGCCAGCAGTTTTTTTGCGGGAGGCTACAATGAGCAGTTCTTC. The encoded protein is CASSFFAGGYNEQFF.

Of note for this clonotype: A much larger clone sits a single nucleotide away, making a read error possible. The V gene is TRBV7-2, the J gene TRBJ2-7, with TRBD2 matching over 7 bases. The ends lost 3 bases at V and 7 bases at J; junction bases unmatched: 15. The CDR3 consists of 16 residues. Germline V lookup: CDR1 SGHTA, CDR2 FQGNSA. CDR3 sequence (DNA): TGTGCCAGCAGCTTCTCTAGCGGCTACTCCTACAATGAGCAGTACTTC. This gives the protein CASSFSSGYSYNEQYF.

This clonotype appeared many times. This sequence joins TRBV19 and TRBJ1-1; 7 nucleotides line up with TRBD1. V dropped 4 bases and J dropped 6; count of bases not matched to a gene: 8. The germline V gene encodes CDR1 LNHDA and CDR2 SQIVND (reference sequence). CDR3 length equals 14 residues. CDR3 nucleotide sequence: TGTGCCAGTAGTACCAGACAGGGACGGGCTGAAGCTTTCTTT. Protein product: CASSTRQGRAEAFF.

The DNA of the CDR3 is TGTGCCAGCAGCGACGGACAGCAAGAGACCCAGTACTTC. Protein sequence: CASSDGQQETQYF. The chain joins TRBV5-4 to TRBJ2-5, with D possibly matching TRBD1 (6 bases). Germline-derived CDR1 and CDR2 are SGHNT and YYREEE (reference sequence). This CDR3 has 13 amino acids. Trimming pared 4 bases from V and 2 bases from J, leaving 9 bases between.

Many counts were recorded for this clonotype. CDR3 sequence (DNA): TGTGCCAGCAGTTACGGGAGGACTAGCGGTTCTTCCTACGAGCAGTACTTC. It translates to CASSYGRTSGSSYEQYF. The V call is TRBV6-6, the J call TRBJ2-7, with 10 bases aligning to TRBD2. Germline CDR1 is MNHNY and CDR2 is SVGAGI (reference sequence). Germline trimming cut 2 bases from V and 1 base from J; bases unmatched to any gene: 8. CDR3 size: 17 residues.

A remark on this clonotype: A junction end diverges from the germline sequence, so it may reflect a read error. This chain uses TRBV4-1 with TRBJ2-3; perhaps TRBD2 as D (6 bases). Per the germline V gene, CDR1 is MGHRA and CDR2 is YSYEKL. CDR3 length: 14 residues. The chain's CDR3 is CASRRGTVTDTKYF. The CDR3 nucleotides read TGCGCCAGCAGACGGGGGACTGTCACAGATACGAAGTATTTT.

In this sample, this clonotype turned up many times. The rearrangement uses TRBV6-1 and TRBJ1-1, with TRBD1 identical over 8 bases. V shed 8 bases and J 1 base; nucleotides not matched to a gene: 9. Germline-derived CDR1 and CDR2 are MNHNS and SASEGT. The CDR3 is 15 amino acids. In DNA form, the CDR3 reads TGTGCCAGCCGTTACACCGGGACAGGGAACACTGAAGCTTTCTTT. It is translated as CASRYTGTGNTEAFF.

This clonotype was detected ten times or more. The rearrangement joins TRBV20-1 to TRBJ1-1, with D tentatively TRBD1 (6 bases). Germline CDR1 DFQATT, CDR2 SNEGSKA (reference sequence). V was cut by 5 bases and J by 1 base, with 14 bases left in between. The CDR3 has 14 amino acids. The CDR3, as DNA: TGCAGTGCTCGGGCCGGGGGCTCGAACACTGAAGCTTTCTTT. It translates to CSARAGGSNTEAFF.

This clonotype occurred a few times. This could be a read error, since a much larger clone is one nucleotide away. The CDR3 DNA is TGCAGTGCCAGGGCAGGGACTCAGCCCCAGCATTTT. Translating gives CSARAGTQPQHF. The rearrangement uses TRBV20-1 and TRBJ1-5; weak D call: TRBD1 (5 bases). Between the trimmed V and J ends, which lost 6 bases and 6 bases, there was a span of 12 bases. This CDR3 spans 12 amino acids. Germline CDR1 reads DFQATT; CDR2 reads SNEGSKA (reference sequence).

This clonotype was recorded a few times. The chain is built from TRBV19 and TRBJ2-5; 7 bases fit TRBD1. Germline CDR1 and CDR2: LNHDA and SQIVND (reference sequence). The V segment lost 8 bases and the J segment 7 bases; nucleotides outside the gene matches: 7. The CDR3 is made up of 12 amino acids. The CDR3 reads CASGTGAGTQYF. The CDR3 DNA reads as TGTGCCAGTGGCACAGGGGCTGGGACCCAGTACTTC.

This clonotype was picked up many times. This rearrangement joins TRBV7-2 to TRBJ2-7, with D tentatively TRBD1 or TRBD2 (5 bases each). CDR1 is SGHTA and CDR2 is FQGNSA in the germline V gene. The CDR3 spans 13 residues. V shed 1 base and J shed 3 bases, with 7 bases lying between them. CDR3 in DNA: TGTGCCAGCAGCTTAGGGGGGTTCTACGAGCAGTACTTC. Translation gives CASSLGGFYEQYF.

There are many counts of this clonotype. The chain recombines TRBV7-9 with TRBJ2-3, with a possible D match to TRBD2 (6 bases). With 7 bases removed from V and 4 bases from J, the gap between germline ends came to 15 bases. The CDR3 extends over 14 amino acids. Germline V gene sequence: CDR1 SEHNR, CDR2 FQNEAQ (reference sequence). DNA for the CDR3: TGTGCCAGCAACGATGGGACTGGTGCAGATACGCAGTATTTT. Protein sequence: CASNDGTGADTQYF.

In its sample, this clonotype was seen many times. The V gene is TRBV7-2, the J gene TRBJ2-7, with TRBD2 as a possible D gene (6 bases). The V gene lost 8 bases and the J gene lost 6 bases, with 17 bases spanning the gap. This CDR3 region has 13 residues. Germline loops: CDR1 SGHTA, CDR2 FQGNSA. CDR3 sequence: CASREGRGGEQYF. The CDR3 DNA is TGTGCCAGCCGAGAGGGGCGGGGCGGCGAGCAGTACTTC.

Many counts were recorded for this clonotype. V usage is TRBV10-3 and J usage is TRBJ2-5, with 8 nucleotides matching TRBD2. This CDR3 spans 12 amino acids. V lost 10 bases to trimming and J lost 4 bases; unmatched junction nucleotides: 5. CDR1 is ENHRY and CDR2 is SYGVKD in the germline V gene. CDR3 DNA sequence: TGTGCCACCGGGACTAGTCCAGAGACCCAGTACTTC. Protein product: CATGTSPETQYF.

The table lists this clonotype with a few counts. The chain joins TRBV2 to TRBJ1-1; D is uncertain. Germline-derived CDR1 and CDR2 are SNHLY and FYNNEI. This CDR3 region has 14 residues. V shed 6 bases and J shed 2 bases, with 13 bases lying between them. As DNA, the CDR3 is TGTGCCAGCAGCCGGACCTCCATTAACACTGAAGCTTTCTTT. Its protein is CASSRTSINTEAFF.